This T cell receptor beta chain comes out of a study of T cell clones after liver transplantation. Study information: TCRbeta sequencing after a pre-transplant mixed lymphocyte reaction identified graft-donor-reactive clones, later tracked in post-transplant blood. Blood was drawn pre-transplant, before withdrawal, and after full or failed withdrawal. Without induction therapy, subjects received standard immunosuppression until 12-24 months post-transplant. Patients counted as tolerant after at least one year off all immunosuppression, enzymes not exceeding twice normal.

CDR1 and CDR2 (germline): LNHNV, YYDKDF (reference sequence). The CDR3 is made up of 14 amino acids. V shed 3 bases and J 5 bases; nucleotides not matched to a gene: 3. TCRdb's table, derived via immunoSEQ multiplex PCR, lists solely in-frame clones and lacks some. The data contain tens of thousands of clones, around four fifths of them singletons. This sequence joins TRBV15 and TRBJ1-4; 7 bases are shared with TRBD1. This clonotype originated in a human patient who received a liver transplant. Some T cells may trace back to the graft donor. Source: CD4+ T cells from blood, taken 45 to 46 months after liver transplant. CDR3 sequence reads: CATSRGQLNEKLFF. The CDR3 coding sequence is TGTGCCACCAGCAGGGGACAGTTAAATGAAAAACTGTTTTTT.